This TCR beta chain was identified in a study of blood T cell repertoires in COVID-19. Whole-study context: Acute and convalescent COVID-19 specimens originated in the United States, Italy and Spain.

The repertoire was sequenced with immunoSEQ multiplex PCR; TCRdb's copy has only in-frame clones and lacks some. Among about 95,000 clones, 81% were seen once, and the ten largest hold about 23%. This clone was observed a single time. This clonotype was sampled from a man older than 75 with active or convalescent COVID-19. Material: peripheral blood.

The CDR3 bases are TGTGCCAGCAGCCAAGATTGGGGCCAACCCTACGAGCAGTACTTC. Translating gives CASSQDWGQPYEQYF. The chain couples TRBV3-1 (or the pseudogene TRBV3-2) to TRBJ2-7; tentatively, D is TRBD1 (5 bases). The CDR3 spans 15 residues. V dropped 0 bases and J dropped 2 bases, with 11 bases sitting between them. Germline V gene lookup returns CDR1 LGHDT and CDR2 YNNKEL (reference sequence).